These 28 T cell receptor beta chains share one sample of origin, sequenced in a study of OX40 agonist ivuxolimab in advanced cancers. Produced via immunoSEQ multiplex PCR; TCRdb's table is partial and in-frame only. Here the sample spans over 75,000 clones, 85% to 95% being singletons. The input for sequencing was CD4+ or CD8+ T cells sorted from blood, taken in a trial of the OX40 agonist ivuxolimab. All receptors come from an adult with an advanced solid tumor such as melanoma, head and neck, liver or kidney cancer.

This chain uses TRBV7-2 with TRBJ1-2; tentatively, D is TRBD1 (6 bases). CDR1 and CDR2 (germline): SGHTA, FQGNSA. V was trimmed by 5 bases and J by 3 bases, leaving 13 bases between them. This CDR3 has 14 residues. CDR3 loop: CASSPLRQDYGYTF. CDR3 in DNA: TGTGCCAGCAGCCCCTTACGACAGGACTATGGCTACACCTTC.

The chain carries TRBV28 and TRBJ2-3; the match to TRBD2 covers 11 bases. V dropped 4 bases and J dropped 4; count of bases not matched to a gene: 13. From germline, CDR1 is MDHEN and CDR2 SYDVKM. This CDR3 contains 18 residues. Here the CDR3 DNA reads TGTGCCAGCAGTTCCCTACTCTCAACTAGCGGGGGAGCAGATACGCAGTATTTT. Protein: CASSSLLSTSGGADTQYF.

CDR3 region: CASSISWDTNSGNTIYF. The CDR3 DNA sequence: TGTGCCAGTAGTATTTCTTGGGACACGAACTCTGGAAACACCATATATTTT. The V gene is TRBV19, the J gene TRBJ1-3, with D perhaps matching TRBD1 (6 bases). CDR3 length: 17 amino acids. Between the trimmed V and J ends, which lost 3 bases and 0 bases, there was a span of 15 bases. Germline V gene lookup returns CDR1 LNHDA and CDR2 SQIVND (reference sequence). The full variable domain, rest sourced from reference TRBV19 and TRBJ1-3, is DGGITQSPKYLFRKEGQNVTLSCEQNLNHDAMYWYRQDPGQGLRLIYYSQIVNDFQKGDIAEGYSVSREKKESFPLTVTSAQKNPTAFYLCASSISWDTNSGNTIYFGEGSWLTVV.

The chain employs TRBV5-5 and TRBJ1-5, with D unresolved. Germline CDR1 SGHKS, CDR2 YYEKEE (reference sequence). The CDR3 totals 15 residues. The V gene lost 4 bases and the J gene lost 4 bases, with 15 bases spanning the gap. The CDR3 DNA follows: TGTGCCAGCAGCACCTCGCCGGGCAGGAATCAGCCCCAGCATTTT. Amino acid sequence: CASSTSPGRNQPQHF.

This clone was recorded a few times. The chain recombines TRBV6-1 with TRBJ1-2; D not resolved. V was trimmed by 1 base and J by 5 bases, leaving 11 bases between them. Germline V gene data show CDR1 as MNHNS and CDR2 as SASEGT. The CDR3 length is 14 residues. The CDR3 loop reads CASSEGGVGYGYTF. In DNA form, the CDR3 reads TGTGCCAGCAGTGAAGGCGGGGTAGGGTATGGCTACACCTTC.

The gene calls are TRBV10-1 and TRBJ2-4; D might be TRBD1 (5 bases). Germline-derived CDR1 and CDR2 are WNHNN and SYGVQD (reference sequence). The V end lost 3 bases, the J end lost 6 bases, and 12 bases lay between the germline ends. The CDR3 spans 14 residues. The CDR3 DNA is TGCGCCAGCAGTGAAGGGGCGGCAGGAAACATTCAGTACTTC. It codes for CASSEGAAGNIQYF.

In this sample, this clone turned up a few times. This chain joins TRBV6-1 and TRBJ2-7; possible D gene TRBD1, 6 bases. Germline loops: CDR1 MNHNS, CDR2 SASEGT. The CDR3 extends over 15 amino acids. V lost 6 bases and J lost 2, with 17 bases in between. The CDR3 bases are TGTGCCAGCAGCCGACGGACAGATACCACCTACGAGCAGTACTTC. This translates into CASSRRTDTTYEQYF.

This chain links TRBV27 with TRBJ2-7; D is perhaps TRBD2 (5 bases). Per germline, CDR1 MNHEY and CDR2 SMNVEV (reference sequence). Trimming took off 5 bases at V and 2 bases at J, with 16 bases between the two ends. The CDR3 is made up of 15 amino acids. The CDR3 spells CASSRSRGSPYEQYF. In DNA form, the CDR3 reads TGTGCCAGCAGTCGAAGCCGCGGGTCCCCCTACGAGCAGTACTTC.

This chain's CDR3 is CASRPWDRGLYEQYF. As DNA, the CDR3 is TGCGCCAGCAGACCCTGGGACAGGGGGCTATACGAGCAGTACTTC. The chain is built from TRBV4-1 and TRBJ2-7; 12 bases match TRBD1. After removal of 6 bases from V and 4 bases from J, the junction contained 7 bases not matched to a gene. In germline, CDR1 is MGHRA, CDR2 YSYEKL. The CDR3 is 15 amino acids.

The J gene is TRBJ1-4, the V gene TRBV18; 7 nucleotides align to TRBD1. CDR1 KGHSH and CDR2 LQKENI come from the germline V gene. The CDR3 is made up of 15 amino acids. The ends lost 5 bases at V and 6 bases at J; junction bases unmatched: 9. The chain's CDR3 is CASSGRQGNYEKLFF. For the CDR3, the DNA is TGTGCCAGCTCAGGGCGACAGGGAAATTATGAAAAACTGTTTTTT.

The rearrangement links TRBV29-1 to TRBJ2-3, with a tentative D call TRBD2 (7 bases). CDR3 size: 13 residues. V lost 7 bases and J 1 base, leaving 12 bases between the germline ends. Per germline, CDR1 SQVTM and CDR2 ANQGSEA. This chain's CDR3 is CSERGGRTDTQYF. The CDR3, as DNA: TGCAGCGAGCGCGGGGGCCGCACAGATACGCAGTATTTT.

The chain combines TRBV28 with TRBJ2-3; TRBD2 might be the D (5 bases). CDR1 is MDHEN and CDR2 is SYDVKM in the germline V gene. This CDR3 is built from 18 residues. Trimming stripped 5 bases from V and 0 bases from J, with 21 bases between. The CDR3 is CASSMGRPRGSSTDTQYF. In nucleotides, the CDR3 is TGTGCCAGCAGTATGGGTCGTCCTCGGGGATCTAGCACAGATACGCAGTATTTT.

This chain connects TRBV4-1 to TRBJ2-1; 9 bases map to TRBD1. The length of the CDR3 is 16 residues. V was clipped by 5 bases and J by 0 bases; unmatched bases: 5. Germline CDR1 MGHRA, CDR2 YSYEKL. The DNA of the CDR3 is TGCGCCAGCAGCTCTCCGACAGGGGGCTCCTACAATGAGCAGTTCTTC. As protein: CASSSPTGGSYNEQFF.

CDR3 in DNA: TGTGCCAGCAGCTTATCGACAGCGACAGATACGCAGTATTTT. Its translation: CASSLSTATDTQYF. The V call is TRBV7-3, the J call TRBJ2-3; perhaps TRBD1 as D (5 bases). CDR1 and CDR2 from the germline V gene are SGHTA and FQGTGA. The CDR3 covers 14 residues. Trimming cost V 2 bases and J 3 bases, with 9 bases left between them.

The CDR3 loop reads CASSPDTYTEAFF. The CDR3 DNA reads TGTGCCAGCTCACCCGACACTTACACTGAAGCTTTCTTT. V is TRBV18 and J is TRBJ1-1; no firm D call. The length of the CDR3 is 13 residues. The V gene's germline CDR1 is KGHSH and CDR2 LQKENI. Between the trimmed V and J ends, which lost 3 bases and 3 bases, there was a span of 8 bases. The whole variable domain, filled in from reference TRBV18 and TRBJ1-1, reads NAGVMQNPRHLVRRRGQEARLRCSPMKGHSHVYWYRQLPEEGLKFMVYLQKENIIDESGMPKERFSAEFPKEGPSILRIQQVVRGDSAAYFCASSPDTYTEAFFGQGTRLTVV.

V usage is TRBV7-2 and J usage is TRBJ2-5; the D is unclear. The CDR3 covers 13 residues. Trimming took off 6 bases at V and 1 base at J, with 9 bases between the two ends. CDR1 and CDR2 from the germline V gene are SGHTA and FQGNSA. CDR3: CASSLWGQETQYF. In DNA, the CDR3 is TGTGCCAGCAGTTTGTGGGGCCAAGAGACCCAGTACTTC.

The V and J genes are TRBV27 and TRBJ2-5; 7 bases align to TRBD1. Per germline, CDR1 MNHEY and CDR2 SMNVEV (reference sequence). The trim removed 6 bases at V and 5 bases at J, leaving 18 bases unmatched. This CDR3 comprises 17 residues. CDR3 in DNA: TGTGCCAGCAGATCCTCACAGGGGAGACCGACTCCGGAGACCCAGTACTTC. This sequence encodes CASRSSQGRPTPETQYF.

This chain uses TRBV7-2 with TRBJ2-3; D not certain. Trimming took off 0 bases at V and 0 bases at J, with 7 bases between the two ends. Germline values: CDR1 SGHTA, CDR2 FQGNSA. The length of the CDR3 is 15 residues. The CDR3 DNA reads as TGTGCCAGCAGCTTAGCTATGGTCAGCACAGATACGCAGTATTTT. Protein: CASSLAMVSTDTQYF.

The chain couples TRBV2 to TRBJ2-2, with D maybe TRBD2 (5 bases). The CDR3 totals 15 residues. Germline V lookup: CDR1 SNHLY, CDR2 FYNNEI. With 2 bases removed from V and 6 bases from J, the gap between germline ends came to 13 bases. Here the CDR3 reads CASSELWESAGELFF. The CDR3 bases are TGTGCCAGCAGTGAATTGTGGGAGTCGGCCGGGGAGCTGTTTTTT. The variable domain in full, with the rest retrieved from reference TRBV2 and TRBJ2-2, is EPEVTQTPSHQVTQMGQEVILRCVPISNHLYFYWYRQILGQKVEFLVSFYNNEISEKSEIFDDQFSVERPDGSNFTLKIRSTKLEDSAMYFCASSELWESAGELFFGEGSRLTVL.

CDR3 residues: CSVDRTSPPNGYTF. CDR3 DNA sequence: TGCAGCGTTGATAGGACATCACCCCCTAATGGCTACACCTTC. The chain couples TRBV29-1 to TRBJ1-2; D is possibly TRBD1 (5 bases). Germline assignment: CDR1 SQVTM and CDR2 ANQGSEA. The CDR3 is 14 amino acids. The ends were cut back, 3 bases at V and 6 bases at J, with 17 bases in the middle.

This clone was counted a few times. V gene TRBV7-9 combines with J gene TRBJ1-4; D is uncertain. The CDR3 totals 14 residues. Trimming shortened V by 2 bases and J by 8 bases, and 12 bases separated the two germline ends. Germline loops: CDR1 SEHNR, CDR2 FQNEAQ (reference sequence). In DNA form, the CDR3 reads TGTGCCAGCAGCTTAAGGTCACCCCTCGAAAAACTGTTTTTT. It is translated as CASSLRSPLEKLFF.

This rearrangement joins TRBV6-5 to TRBJ1-2, with TRBD1 identical over 10 bases. Losses at the gene ends were 10 bases for V and 2 bases for J; bases not matched to a gene: 10. Germline loops: CDR1 MNHEY, CDR2 SVGAGI. The CDR3 loop spans 15 amino acids. CDR3 in DNA: TGTGCCACCCGAAGACAGGGGGCGACGAACTATGGCTACACCTTC. Translation: CATRRQGATNYGYTF.

CDR3 protein: CASSSLGDTTDTQYF. The CDR3 DNA is TGCGCCAGCAGCTCGTTGGGAGATACTACAGATACGCAGTATTTT. This rearrangement joins TRBV5-1 to TRBJ2-3; D might be TRBD2 (5 bases). The length of the CDR3 is 15 residues. The V end was cut by 3 bases, the J end by 3 bases, with 14 bases between. Germline V gene lookup returns CDR1 SGHRS and CDR2 YFSETQ.

The J gene is TRBJ1-2, the V gene TRBV6-5; TRBD1 matches 7 bases. Trimming removed 5 bases from V and 9 bases from J; junction bases left unmatched: 9. The germline CDR1 and CDR2 sequences are MNHEY and SVGAGI. The CDR3 totals 13 residues. The CDR3 region has the DNA TGTGCCAGCAGTGCCACAGGGGCGTTGAGCTACACCTTC. Translated: CASSATGALSYTF.

The table lists this clone with a few counts. This chain uses TRBV4-1 with TRBJ2-2; D is possibly TRBD1 (6 bases). Per germline, CDR1 MGHRA and CDR2 YSYEKL. V lost 0 bases and J 6 bases, leaving 11 bases between the germline ends. CDR3 length: 15 amino acids. The CDR3 DNA follows: TGCGCCAGCAGCCAAGAAATGGGGGCGGCCGGGGAGCTGTTTTTT. Translated: CASSQEMGAAGELFF.

The chain carries TRBV27 and TRBJ2-5; 12 bases line up with TRBD2. V dropped 10 bases and J dropped 3; count of bases not matched to a gene: 9. CDR3 length: 15 residues. From germline, CDR1 is MNHEY and CDR2 SMNVEV (reference sequence). CDR3 DNA sequence: TGTGCCACCCGGGGGGCTAGCGGGGGGGAAGAGACCCAGTACTTC. Amino acid sequence: CATRGASGGEETQYF.

The rearrangement links TRBV7-2 to TRBJ1-5; D may be TRBD1 (5 bases). Trimming removed 6 bases from V and 0 bases from J, with 9 bases in between. The CDR3 spans 14 residues. Germline CDR1 is SGHTA and CDR2 is FQGNSA. The DNA of the CDR3 is TGTGCCAGCAGTCAAGGGGCTAGCAATCAGCCCCAGCATTTT. Residues: CASSQGASNQPQHF.

The chain joins TRBV28 to TRBJ1-1; tentatively, D is TRBD1 (6 bases). The CDR3 totals 13 residues. CDR1 MDHEN and CDR2 SYDVKM come from the germline V gene. With 3 bases removed from V and 7 bases from J, the gap between germline ends came to 12 bases. The CDR3 coding sequence is TGTGCCAGCAGTTTGACAGGAGCGGTTGAAGCTTTCTTT. As protein: CASSLTGAVEAFF.